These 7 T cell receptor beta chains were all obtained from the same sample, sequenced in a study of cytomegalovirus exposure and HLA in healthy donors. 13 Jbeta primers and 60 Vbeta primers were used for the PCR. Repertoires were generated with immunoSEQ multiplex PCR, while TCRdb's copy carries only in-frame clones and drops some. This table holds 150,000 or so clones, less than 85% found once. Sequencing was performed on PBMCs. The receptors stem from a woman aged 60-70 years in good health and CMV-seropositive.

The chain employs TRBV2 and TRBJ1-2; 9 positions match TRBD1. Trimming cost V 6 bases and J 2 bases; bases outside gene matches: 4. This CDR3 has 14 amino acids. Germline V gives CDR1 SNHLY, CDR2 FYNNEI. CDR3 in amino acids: CASSAGTGNYGYTF. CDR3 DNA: TGTGCCAGCAGCGCCGGGACAGGGAACTATGGCTACACCTTC.

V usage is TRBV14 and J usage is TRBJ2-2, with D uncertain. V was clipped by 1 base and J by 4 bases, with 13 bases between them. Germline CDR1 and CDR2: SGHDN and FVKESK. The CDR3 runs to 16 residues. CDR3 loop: CASSQAPSYVTGELFF. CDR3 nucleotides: TGTGCCAGCAGCCAAGCACCCTCCTATGTCACCGGGGAGCTGTTTTTT.

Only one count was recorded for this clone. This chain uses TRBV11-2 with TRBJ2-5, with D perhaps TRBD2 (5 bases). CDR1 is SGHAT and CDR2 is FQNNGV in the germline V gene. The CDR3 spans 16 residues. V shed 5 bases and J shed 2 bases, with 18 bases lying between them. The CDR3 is CASSLPGKAQQETQYF. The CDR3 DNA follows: TGTGCCAGCAGCCTGCCGGGGAAAGCGCAGCAAGAGACCCAGTACTTC.

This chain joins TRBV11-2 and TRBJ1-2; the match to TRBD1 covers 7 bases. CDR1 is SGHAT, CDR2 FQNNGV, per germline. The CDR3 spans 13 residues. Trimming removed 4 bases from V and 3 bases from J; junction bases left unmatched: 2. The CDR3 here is CASSSGQDYGYTF. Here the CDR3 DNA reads TGTGCCAGCAGCTCCGGACAGGACTATGGCTACACCTTC.

CDR3 sequence reads: CSVGQGADTIYF. CDR3 nucleotide sequence: TGCAGCGTTGGACAGGGGGCCGACACCATATATTTT. This chain uses TRBV29-1 with TRBJ1-3; 10 bases are a match to TRBD1. Losses at the gene ends were 4 bases for V and 8 bases for J; bases not matched to a gene: 2. The germline CDR1 and CDR2 sequences are SQVTM and ANQGSEA. This CDR3 is 12 amino acids long.

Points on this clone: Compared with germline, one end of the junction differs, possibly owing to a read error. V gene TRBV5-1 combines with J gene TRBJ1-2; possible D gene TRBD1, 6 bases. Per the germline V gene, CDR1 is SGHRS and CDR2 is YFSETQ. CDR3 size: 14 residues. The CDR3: CASSLEGGHYGYTF. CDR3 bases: TGCGCCAGCAGTTTGGAGGGGGGGCACTATGGCTACACCTTC. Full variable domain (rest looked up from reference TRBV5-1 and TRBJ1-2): KAGVTQTPRYLIKTRGQQVTLSCSPISGHRSVSWYQQTPGQGLQFLFEYFSETQRNKGNFPGRFSGRQFSNSRSEMNVSTLELGDSALYLCASSLEGGHYGYTFGSGTRLTVV.

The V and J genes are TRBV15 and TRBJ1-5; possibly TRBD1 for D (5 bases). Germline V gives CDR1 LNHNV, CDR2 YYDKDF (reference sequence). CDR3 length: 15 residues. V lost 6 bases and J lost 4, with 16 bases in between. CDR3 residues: CATRGVGGWNQPQHF. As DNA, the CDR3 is TGTGCCACCAGGGGTGTGGGGGGATGGAATCAGCCCCAGCATTTT.